A single sample is the source of the 7 T cell receptor beta chains below, sequenced in a study of OX40 agonist ivuxolimab in advanced cancers. Sequencing used immunoSEQ multiplex PCR; TCRdb keeps in-frame clones, though not all of them. The table records about 68,000 clones, roughly nine tenths of them present only once. The sample consisted of CD4+ or CD8+ T cells sorted from blood, taken in a trial of the OX40 agonist ivuxolimab. The receptor source for this set is an adult with an advanced solid tumor such as melanoma, head and neck, liver or kidney cancer.

The chain combines TRBV19 with TRBJ1-4; D gene uncertain. The CDR3 runs 15 residues. Germline V gene sequence: CDR1 LNHDA, CDR2 SQIVND (reference sequence). Between the trimmed V and J ends, which lost 3 bases and 4 bases, there was a span of 12 bases. The DNA of the CDR3 is TGTGCCAGTAGTATGCGACAAGCTTTTAATGAAAAACTGTTTTTT. Translating gives CASSMRQAFNEKLFF.

The V call is TRBV27, the J call TRBJ1-4, with 7 bases fitting TRBD1. V shed 6 bases, J shed 4 bases, and the junction held 8 bases outside the gene matches. Germline-derived CDR1 and CDR2 are MNHEY and SMNVEV (reference sequence). The CDR3 totals 15 residues. This chain's CDR3 is CASRVGTVNNEKLFF. DNA of the CDR3: TGTGCCAGCAGGGTGGGGACAGTCAATAATGAAAAACTGTTTTTT. Looking up the rest from reference TRBV27 and TRBJ1-4 gives the full variable domain: EAQVTQNPRYLITVTGKKLTVTCSQNMNHEYMSWYRQDPGLGLRQIYYSMNVEVTDKGDVPEGYKVSRKEKRNFPLILESPSPNQTSLYFCASRVGTVNNEKLFFGSGTQLSVL.

V usage is TRBV4-2 and J usage is TRBJ1-5, with a possible D match to TRBD1 (6 bases). The CDR3 runs to 18 residues. Between the trimmed V and J ends, which lost 1 base and 2 bases, there was a span of 18 bases. Germline loops: CDR1 LGHNA, CDR2 YNFKEQ. The CDR3: CASSQVGRGGQGNQPQHF. DNA of the CDR3: TGTGCCAGCAGCCAAGTGGGGAGAGGGGGTCAAGGCAATCAGCCCCAGCATTTT.

The chain carries TRBV29-1 and TRBJ1-1; D not certain. Germline V gene data show CDR1 as SQVTM and CDR2 as ANQGSEA. CDR3 length equals 12 residues. Between the trimmed V and J ends, which lost 7 bases and 1 base, there was a span of 10 bases. CDR3 sequence reads: CSAATSNTEAFF. The CDR3 bases are TGCAGCGCCGCCACCTCGAACACTGAAGCTTTCTTT.

The gene calls are TRBV7-9 and TRBJ2-1; D remains unclear. The germline gives CDR1 SEHNR, CDR2 FQNEAQ (reference sequence). V was pared by 5 bases and J by 5 bases, with 7 bases between. This CDR3 comprises 12 residues. In DNA, the CDR3 is TGTGCCAGCAGCGGTAGGGACAATGAGCAGTTCTTC. Amino acids: CASSGRDNEQFF.

V usage is TRBV19 and J usage is TRBJ1-5; D gene ambiguous. Per germline, CDR1 LNHDA and CDR2 SQIVND (reference sequence). V shed 1 base and J shed 2 bases, with 6 bases lying between them. This CDR3 comprises 14 residues. The CDR3 nucleotides are TGTGCCAGTAGTATAGTAACAGGCAATCAGCCCCAGCATTTT. Translating gives CASSIVTGNQPQHF.

The chain is built from TRBV4-1 and TRBJ2-7, with 7 bases aligning to TRBD2. Trimming at V came to 4 bases and at J to 3 bases, leaving 9 bases not matched to a gene. CDR1 is MGHRA, CDR2 YSYEKL, per germline. The CDR3 consists of 15 residues. The CDR3 sequence is CASSPEGGSFYEQYF. The CDR3, as DNA: TGCGCCAGCAGCCCCGAGGGCGGGAGTTTCTACGAGCAGTACTTC.